A selection of T cell receptor beta chains follows, all from one sample in a study of cytomegalovirus exposure and HLA in healthy donors. Repertoires were generated with immunoSEQ multiplex PCR, while TCRdb's copy carries only in-frame clones and drops some. The table has some 120,000 clones, 8.5% seen once. The sample was PBMCs. The origin of the receptors is a middle-aged man in good health and CMV-seronegative. The CDR3 runs from the conserved cysteine through the conserved F or W. The D gene is left open where the match is weak. Size is stated for part of the rows, as once, few or many counts, or as a class when the clone is expanded.

abundance: few; v_gene: TRBV7-2; d_gene: TRBD2; j_gene: TRBJ2-3; len: 15; CDR3aa: CASSLEAGGWGTQYF; CDR3nt: TGTGCCAGCAGCTTAGAGGCGGGGGGGTGGGGTACGCAGTATTTT
abundance: -; v_gene: TRBV2; d_gene: TRBD2; j_gene: TRBJ2-5; len: 16; CDR3aa: CASRRTASGGRETQYF; CDR3nt: TGTGCCAGCAGACGGACGGCTAGCGGGGGTCGAGAGACCCAGTACTTC
abundance: -; v_gene: TRBV28; d_gene: -; j_gene: TRBJ2-2; len: 12; CDR3aa: CASTRGTGELFF; CDR3nt: TGTGCCAGCACCAGGGGCACCGGGGAGCTGTTTTTT
abundance: few; v_gene: TRBV7-9; d_gene: TRBD1; j_gene: TRBJ1-2; len: 15; CDR3aa: CASSLGGTGNYGYTF; CDR3nt: TGTGCCAGCAGCTTAGGTGGGACAGGGAACTATGGCTACACCTTC
abundance: -; v_gene: TRBV2; d_gene: TRBD1; j_gene: TRBJ1-5; len: 18; CDR3aa: CASSTAGTGGRSNQPQHF; CDR3nt: TGTGCCAGCAGTACCGCCGGGACAGGGGGCAGGAGCAATCAGCCCCAGCATTTT
abundance: few; v_gene: TRBV5-8; d_gene: -; j_gene: TRBJ1-1; len: 12; CDR3aa: CASSFFNTEAFF; CDR3nt: TGTGCCAGCAGCTTCTTTAACACTGAAGCTTTCTTT
abundance: -; v_gene: TRBV7-3; d_gene: -; j_gene: TRBJ1-1; len: 13; CDR3aa: CASSLTGGTEAFF; CDR3nt: TGTGCCAGCAGCTTAACAGGGGGCACTGAAGCTTTCTTT
abundance: few; v_gene: TRBV6-6; d_gene: TRBD1; j_gene: TRBJ2-5; len: 15; CDR3aa: CASSRQRQGQETQYF; CDR3nt: TGTGCCAGCAGTCGACAAAGACAGGGACAAGAGACCCAGTACTTC
abundance: -; v_gene: TRBV6-5; d_gene: -; j_gene: TRBJ2-3; len: 13; CDR3aa: CASSYSKGDTQYF; CDR3nt: TGTGCCAGCAGTTACTCGAAGGGGGATACGCAGTATTTT
abundance: few; v_gene: TRBV5-1; d_gene: TRBD1; j_gene: TRBJ1-6; len: 15; CDR3aa: CASSTEGTADSPLHF; CDR3nt: TGCGCCAGCAGCACGGAGGGGACAGCAGATTCACCCCTCCACTTT
abundance: few; v_gene: TRBV5-1; d_gene: -; j_gene: TRBJ2-5; len: 12; CDR3aa: CASSLALETQYF; CDR3nt: TGCGCCAGCAGCCTGGCGTTAGAGACCCAGTACTTC
abundance: few; v_gene: TRBV18; d_gene: -; j_gene: TRBJ2-1; len: 13; CDR3aa: CASSRTGINEQFF; CDR3nt: TGTGCCAGCTCAAGAACAGGGATCAATGAGCAGTTCTTC
abundance: few; v_gene: TRBV4-3; d_gene: TRBD2; j_gene: TRBJ2-1; len: 16; CDR3aa: CASSQDLRGGRDEQFF; CDR3nt: TGCGCCAGCAGCCAAGATTTACGGGGGGGCCGGGATGAGCAGTTCTTC
abundance: -; v_gene: TRBV14; d_gene: -; j_gene: TRBJ1-2; len: 12; CDR3aa: CASSTTEYGYTF; CDR3nt: TGTGCCAGCAGTACGACTGAGTATGGCTACACCTTC
abundance: -; v_gene: TRBV14; d_gene: -; j_gene: TRBJ2-1; len: 14; CDR3aa: CASSPDITYNEQFF; CDR3nt: TGTGCCAGCAGCCCGGACATAACCTACAATGAGCAGTTCTTC
abundance: few; v_gene: TRBV19; d_gene: TRBD1; j_gene: TRBJ2-1; len: 15; CDR3aa: CASSTSGTGGEKQFF; CDR3nt: TGTGCCAGTAGTACCTCCGGGACAGGGGGGGAAAAGCAGTTCTTC
abundance: few; v_gene: TRBV7-3; d_gene: -; j_gene: TRBJ2-3; len: 15; CDR3aa: CASSSSGLESDTQYF; CDR3nt: TGTGCCAGCAGCTCATCGGGACTTGAATCAGATACGCAGTATTTT
abundance: few; v_gene: TRBV2; d_gene: -; j_gene: TRBJ2-5; len: 14; CDR3aa: CASISGEYQETQYF; CDR3nt: TGTGCCAGCATATCGGGGGAGTACCAAGAGACCCAGTACTTC
abundance: -; v_gene: TRBV29-1; d_gene: -; j_gene: TRBJ1-2; len: 15; CDR3aa: CSVATSGGRTEGYTF; CDR3nt: TGCAGCGTGGCCACAAGCGGGGGGCGGACGGAGGGCTACACCTTC
abundance: few; v_gene: TRBV5-1; d_gene: -; j_gene: TRBJ2-1; len: 13; CDR3aa: CASRSVGDNEQFF; CDR3nt: TGCGCCAGCAGGAGCGTAGGGGACAATGAGCAGTTCTTC
abundance: -; v_gene: TRBV7-2; d_gene: -; j_gene: TRBJ1-2; len: 12; CDR3aa: CASSLVAPGYTF; CDR3nt: TGTGCCAGCAGCTTAGTAGCTCCGGGCTACACCTTC
abundance: -; v_gene: TRBV10-2; d_gene: TRBD1; j_gene: TRBJ1-2; len: 15; CDR3aa: CASSESVGQGYGYTF; CDR3nt: TGCGCCAGCAGTGAGTCAGTCGGACAGGGGTATGGCTACACCTTC
abundance: -; v_gene: TRBV28; d_gene: TRBD2; j_gene: TRBJ2-5; len: 16; CDR3aa: CASSLGTRGGWETQYF; CDR3nt: TGTGCCAGCAGTCTAGGGACTAGAGGAGGTTGGGAGACCCAGTACTTC
abundance: few; v_gene: TRBV5-1; d_gene: TRBD1; j_gene: TRBJ2-5; len: 15; CDR3aa: CASSSERQGAETQYF; CDR3nt: TGCGCCAGCAGCTCCGAAAGACAGGGGGCTGAGACCCAGTACTTC
abundance: few; v_gene: TRBV28; d_gene: TRBD1; j_gene: TRBJ1-5; len: 15; CDR3aa: CASSLDRSKAEPQHF; CDR3nt: TGTGCCAGCAGTTTGGACAGGTCTAAGGCGGAGCCCCAGCATTTT
abundance: few; v_gene: TRBV11-2; d_gene: TRBD1; j_gene: TRBJ2-2; len: 15; CDR3aa: CASSFGTGYTGELFF; CDR3nt: TGTGCCAGCAGCTTTGGGACAGGCTACACCGGGGAGCTGTTTTTT
abundance: few; v_gene: TRBV10-1; d_gene: -; j_gene: TRBJ2-5; len: 12; CDR3aa: CTGPGYQETQYF; CDR3nt: TGCACAGGGCCCGGGTACCAAGAGACCCAGTACTTC
abundance: -; v_gene: TRBV27; d_gene: -; j_gene: TRBJ1-2; len: 14; CDR3aa: CASSLGHSDYGYTF; CDR3nt: TGTGCCAGCAGTTTAGGACATTCGGACTATGGCTACACCTTC